This entry lists 30 T cell receptor beta chains sequenced from one sample in a study of OX40 agonist ivuxolimab in advanced cancers. Profiled with immunoSEQ multiplex PCR; TCRdb holds only in-frame clones, not every one. The data show around 60,000 clones, over 75% seen once. Source: CD4+ or CD8+ T cells sorted from blood, taken in a trial of the OX40 agonist ivuxolimab. The origin of the receptors is an adult with an advanced solid tumor such as melanoma, head and neck, liver or kidney cancer.

The chain joins TRBV6-6 to TRBJ2-1; the D call may be TRBD1 or TRBD2 (5 bases each). The CDR3 has 13 amino acids. Looked up from germline, CDR1 is MNHNY and CDR2 is SVGAGI (reference sequence). The V gene lost 6 bases and the J gene lost 4 bases, with 10 bases spanning the gap. CDR3 residues: CASRTGPYNEQFF. The CDR3 bases are TGTGCCAGCAGGACGGGGCCGTACAATGAGCAGTTCTTC.

CDR3 region: CASSQDGQGARGYTF. DNA of the CDR3: TGTGCCAGCAGCCAAGACGGACAGGGGGCTCGTGGCTACACCTTC. The chain combines TRBV4-2 with TRBJ1-2, with 11 bases fitting TRBD1. J was trimmed by 7 bases and V by 0 bases; bases with no gene match: 4. The CDR3 spans 15 residues. Germline V gene lookup returns CDR1 LGHNA and CDR2 YNFKEQ.

The chain carries TRBV18 and TRBJ1-4; D gene unclear. V was cut by 3 bases and J by 7 bases, with 9 bases left in between. Germline-derived CDR1 and CDR2 are KGHSH and LQKENI. This CDR3 contains 13 residues. The CDR3: CASSPWAGEKLFF. The CDR3 DNA sequence: TGTGCCAGCTCACCTTGGGCCGGTGAAAAACTGTTTTTT.

This chain connects TRBV27 to TRBJ1-4, with 7 nucleotides matching TRBD1. V lost 6 bases to trimming and J lost 5 bases; unmatched junction nucleotides: 12. CDR1 and CDR2 (germline): MNHEY, SMNVEV (reference sequence). The length of the CDR3 is 16 residues. DNA for the CDR3: TGTGCCAGCAGGCGCTCCCCACAGGGGACGAATGAAAAACTGTTTTTT. It is translated as CASRRSPQGTNEKLFF.

The genes are TRBV5-5 and TRBJ2-3; 8 positions match TRBD2. The V segment lost 0 bases and the J segment 5 bases; nucleotides outside the gene matches: 14. Germline CDR1 reads SGHKS; CDR2 reads YYEKEE (reference sequence). This CDR3 spans 18 amino acids. The CDR3 DNA sequence: TGTGCCAGCAGCTTGGAATCGGCGGGAGGCTACAATGGAGATACGCAGTATTTT. It codes for CASSLESAGGYNGDTQYF.

About this clone: Other DNA sequences in this specimen translate into the identical CDR3. V and J are TRBV7-2 and TRBJ2-1; D uncertain. CDR3 length equals 15 residues. Between the trimmed V and J ends, which lost 3 bases and 0 bases, there was a span of 9 bases. CDR1 SGHTA and CDR2 FQGNSA come from the germline V gene. This chain's CDR3 is CASSLARSSYNEQFF. DNA of the CDR3: TGTGCCAGCAGCTTGGCTAGAAGCTCCTACAATGAGCAGTTCTTC.

This clone was seen once. This chain connects TRBV18 to TRBJ1-3; D gene uncertain. Germline CDR1 reads KGHSH; CDR2 reads LQKENI. V was trimmed by 6 bases and J by 8 bases, leaving 14 bases between them. CDR3 size: 13 residues. For the CDR3, the DNA is TGTGCCAGCTCGACGAGTGGAGTGGACACCATATATTTT. It specifies CASSTSGVDTIYF. Looking up the rest from reference TRBV18 and TRBJ1-3 gives the full variable domain: NAGVMQNPRHLVRRRGQEARLRCSPMKGHSHVYWYRQLPEEGLKFMVYLQKENIIDESGMPKERFSAEFPKEGPSILRIQQVVRGDSAAYFCASSTSGVDTIYFGEGSWLTVV.

The chain has TRBV7-2 and TRBJ1-5, with a tentative D call TRBD1 (6 bases). The length of the CDR3 is 13 residues. CDR1 SGHTA and CDR2 FQGNSA come from the germline V gene. V was pared by 5 bases and J by 5 bases, with 10 bases between. The DNA of the CDR3 is TGTGCCAGCAGCCCGGACAGAGATCAGCCCCAGCATTTT. It is translated as CASSPDRDQPQHF.

Only a few counts were recorded for this clone. V gene TRBV27 combines with J gene TRBJ1-1; TRBD1 is a possible D gene (5 bases). V gave up 8 bases and J gave up 4 bases, with 20 bases separating them. This CDR3 has 15 amino acids. Germline V CDR1 and CDR2: MNHEY, SMNVEV (reference sequence). CDR3 nucleotide sequence: TGTGCCAGCGGGCAGGGACGGGCTGTCGGCACTGAAGCTTTCTTT. Translation: CASGQGRAVGTEAFF.

Here the CDR3 DNA reads TGTGCCAGCAGCCAAGATCGAGGACTAGCTAAAGAGCAGTACTTC. It translates to CASSQDRGLAKEQYF. The chain has TRBV4-2 and TRBJ2-7, with 8 bases lining up with TRBD2. The CDR3 runs 15 residues. J was trimmed by 7 bases and V by 0 bases; bases with no gene match: 8. CDR1 is LGHNA, CDR2 YNFKEQ, per germline.

The chain couples TRBV5-8 to TRBJ1-1; D not resolved. CDR1 and CDR2 (germline): SGHTS, YDEGEE. V shed 0 bases and J shed 0 bases, with 6 bases lying between them. The length of the CDR3 is 14 residues. Written as DNA, the CDR3 is TGTGCCAGCAGCTTGGGGTGGGTGAACACTGAAGCTTTCTTT. Amino acids: CASSLGWVNTEAFF.

The rearrangement uses TRBV7-2 and TRBJ2-1; maybe TRBD2 (6 bases). V was pared by 5 bases and J by 3 bases, with 14 bases between. There are 15 residues in the CDR3. Looked up from germline, CDR1 is SGHTA and CDR2 is FQGNSA. The CDR3 is CASSPRDFLYNEQFF. The CDR3 region has the DNA TGTGCCAGCAGCCCACGGGACTTTCTCTACAATGAGCAGTTCTTC.

The genes are TRBV5-1 and TRBJ2-5; 11 bases are a match to TRBD2. Trimming removed 0 bases from V and 3 bases from J; junction bases left unmatched: 4. Germline-derived CDR1 and CDR2 are SGHRS and YFSETQ. This CDR3 has 16 amino acids. The CDR3 region is CASSLAGTSGKETQYF. CDR3 in DNA: TGCGCCAGCAGCTTGGCCGGGACTAGCGGAAAAGAGACCCAGTACTTC. The full variable domain, rest sourced from reference TRBV5-1 and TRBJ2-5, is KAGVTQTPRYLIKTRGQQVTLSCSPISGHRSVSWYQQTPGQGLQFLFEYFSETQRNKGNFPGRFSGRQFSNSRSEMNVSTLELGDSALYLCASSLAGTSGKETQYFGPGTRLLVL.

J is TRBJ2-1 and V is TRBV5-4; D may be TRBD1 or TRBD2 (5 bases each). Germline CDR1 SGHNT, CDR2 YYREEE (reference sequence). The CDR3 spans 16 residues. V shed 4 bases and J shed 0 bases, with 14 bases lying between them. CDR3 nucleotide sequence: TGTGCCAGCAGCCGGCGTGGGGGTCTCTCCTACAATGAGCAGTTCTTC. It yields the protein CASSRRGGLSYNEQFF.

The chain uses TRBV5-4 and TRBJ2-7; D uncertain. V shed 2 bases and J shed 2 bases, with 8 bases lying between them. CDR1 and CDR2 from the germline V gene are SGHNT and YYREEE (reference sequence). The CDR3 extends over 13 amino acids. The CDR3 sequence is CASSLGSPYEQYF. In DNA, the CDR3 is TGTGCCAGCAGCTTAGGGTCGCCCTACGAGCAGTACTTC.

The CDR3: CASSLDGSNQPQHF. In DNA, the CDR3 is TGCGCCAGCAGCCTAGACGGTAGCAATCAGCCCCAGCATTTT. The genes are TRBV5-1 and TRBJ1-5; no clear D. CDR1 and CDR2 from the germline V gene are SGHRS and YFSETQ. V lost 4 bases to trimming and J lost 0 bases, with 8 bases between them. The CDR3 is made up of 14 amino acids.

CDR3 bases: TGCGCCAGCAGAAACCGGGACAGGGGCTCGGGAGATACGCAGTATTTT. This encodes CASRNRDRGSGDTQYF. The rearrangement joins TRBV10-1 to TRBJ2-3, with TRBD1 identical over 10 bases. The CDR3 loop spans 16 amino acids. Trimming took 6 bases from V and 5 from J; bases not matched to a gene: 11. CDR1 WNHNN and CDR2 SYGVQD come from the germline V gene (reference sequence).

The chain combines TRBV20-1 with TRBJ1-3, with D uncertain. The CDR3 sequence is 11 residues long. Germline CDR1 is DFQATT and CDR2 is SNEGSKA (reference sequence). Trimming left V 4 bases short and J 10 bases short, with 11 bases between. The chain's CDR3 is CSAMGLETIYF. CDR3 bases: TGCAGTGCTATGGGCTTGGAGACCATATATTTT.

The V call is TRBV2, the J call TRBJ2-2; 8 positions match TRBD1. Per germline, CDR1 SNHLY and CDR2 FYNNEI. J lost 10 bases, V lost 6 bases, and 16 bases had no gene match. The CDR3 has 16 amino acids. The CDR3 loop reads CASRTPQGAPPSELFF. CDR3 nucleotides: TGTGCCAGCAGGACCCCCCAGGGGGCCCCTCCCTCGGAGCTGTTTTTT.

This clone has just one count. The chain has TRBV28 and TRBJ1-2; D unresolved. CDR3 length: 12 residues. V lost 3 bases and J lost 5, with 7 bases in between. Germline V gene data show CDR1 as MDHEN and CDR2 as SYDVKM. The CDR3 protein is CASSFSPYGYTF. CDR3 coding DNA: TGTGCCAGCAGTTTTTCCCCTTATGGCTACACCTTC.

This clone has just a few counts. The chain links TRBV7-9 to TRBJ1-1, with D tentatively TRBD1 (6 bases). Trimming removed 4 bases at V and 3 bases at J, with 15 bases between. Germline assignment: CDR1 SEHNR and CDR2 FQNEAQ (reference sequence). The CDR3 is made up of 15 amino acids. In DNA form, the CDR3 reads TGTGCCAGCAGCTCCAACCTCTGGACAGACACTGAAGCTTTCTTT. Its translation: CASSSNLWTDTEAFF.

V gene TRBV2 combines with J gene TRBJ2-7, with D perhaps TRBD1 (5 bases). Per germline, CDR1 SNHLY and CDR2 FYNNEI. The CDR3 sequence is 11 residues long. Trimming removed 8 bases from V and 3 bases from J, with 8 bases in between. DNA for the CDR3: TGTGCCAGCGGGGCTTACTACGAGCAGTACTTC. Translation: CASGAYYEQYF.

The J gene is TRBJ1-2, the V gene TRBV28; D may be TRBD1 (6 bases). Trimming cost V 1 base and J 3 bases, with 9 bases left between them. The CDR3 sequence is 14 residues long. Germline CDR1 reads MDHEN; CDR2 reads SYDVKM. CDR3 nucleotides: TGTGCCAGCAGTTTATCTGGACAGTACTATGGCTACACCTTC. This translates into CASSLSGQYYGYTF.

This sequence joins TRBV29-1 and TRBJ1-1; D unresolved. CDR3 length: 12 residues. Germline V gene sequence: CDR1 SQVTM, CDR2 ANQGSEA. The ends were cut back, 7 bases at V and 1 base at J, with 10 bases in the middle. CDR3 loop: CSADVKNTEAFF. CDR3 nucleotide sequence: TGCAGCGCCGATGTGAAGAACACTGAAGCTTTCTTT.

The V and J genes are TRBV29-1 and TRBJ1-1, with D unresolved. Germline V lookup: CDR1 SQVTM, CDR2 ANQGSEA. V was cut by 0 bases and J by 2 bases, with 4 bases left in between. The CDR3 length is 12 residues. The CDR3 protein is CSVEEANTEAFF. In DNA, the CDR3 is TGCAGCGTTGAAGAGGCTAACACTGAAGCTTTCTTT.

The chain employs TRBV10-3 and TRBJ2-3; D may correspond to TRBD1 or TRBD2 (5 bases each). Germline V gene data show CDR1 as ENHRY and CDR2 as SYGVKD. This CDR3 spans 15 amino acids. With 6 bases removed from V and 0 bases from J, the gap between germline ends came to 13 bases. The CDR3 DNA is TGTGCCATCAGCAAGGGACGCGGCAGCACAGATACGCAGTATTTT. It yields the protein CAISKGRGSTDTQYF.

V and J are TRBV10-1 and TRBJ2-7; D possibly uses TRBD1 or TRBD2 (5 bases each). The germline V gene encodes CDR1 WNHNN and CDR2 SYGVQD (reference sequence). V was cut by 5 bases and J by 2 bases, with 13 bases left in between. This CDR3 spans 14 amino acids. The CDR3 DNA reads as TGCGCCAGCAGTTCCGGGACGGCAACCTACGAGCAGTACTTC. Translation: CASSSGTATYEQYF.

This sequence joins TRBV10-3 and TRBJ2-3; 8 nucleotides line up with TRBD2. The ends lost 6 bases at V and 0 bases at J; junction bases unmatched: 5. CDR3 length: 15 amino acids. Germline V CDR1 and CDR2: ENHRY, SYGVKD. CDR3 coding DNA: TGTGCCATCAGCCGGGGGGGACAAAGCACAGATACGCAGTATTTT. Translating it yields CAISRGGQSTDTQYF.

J is TRBJ2-3 and V is TRBV30, with TRBD2 as a possible D gene (5 bases). This CDR3 contains 15 residues. The germline CDR1 and CDR2 sequences are GTSNPN and SVGIG (reference sequence). V lost 1 base and J lost 3, with 14 bases in between. The DNA for the CDR3 is TGTGCCTGGAGTGGGAGCGGTCACGGTACAGATACGCAGTATTTT. This encodes CAWSGSGHGTDTQYF. The complete variable domain, with remaining parts taken from reference TRBV30 and TRBJ2-3, reads SQTIHQWPATLVQPVGSPLSLECTVEGTSNPNLYWYRQAAGRGLQLLFYSVGIGQISSEVPQNLSASRPQDRQFILSSKKLLLSDSGFYLCAWSGSGHGTDTQYFGPGTRLTVL.

This chain joins TRBV30 and TRBJ2-5, with 7 bases that match TRBD1. With V trimmed by 0 bases and J by 1 base, 5 bases remained unmatched. Germline CDR1 and CDR2: GTSNPN and SVGIG (reference sequence). CDR3 size: 15 residues. The CDR3 sequence is CAWSVGGASQETQYF. CDR3 DNA: TGTGCCTGGAGTGTAGGGGGCGCGTCCCAAGAGACCCAGTACTTC.